This T cell receptor beta chain emerged from a study of T cell responses to AZD1222 COVID-19 vaccine. The CDR3 runs to 14 residues. Germline values: CDR1 LNHDA, CDR2 SQIVND (reference sequence). V lost 3 bases and J lost 0, with 9 bases in between. The assay was immunoSEQ multiplex PCR, and TCRdb's table has in-frame clones only and misses some. Of around 130,000 clones listed, 80% to 90% were seen once; the top ten hold 9.4%. Sequencing used peripheral blood, obtained on day 0 of AZD1222 vaccination. The source of this sequence is an adult in good health. This chain uses TRBV19 with TRBJ2-7; tentatively, D is TRBD1 (6 bases). In DNA form, the CDR3 reads TGTGCCAGTAGTATTACGGACAGCTCCTACGAGCAGTACTTC. It codes for CASSITDSSYEQYF.